This TCR beta chain was obtained from a study of T cell responses to AZD1222 COVID-19 vaccine. This CDR3 has 15 residues. The germline V and J ends were trimmed by 4 bases and 2 bases, with 14 bases remaining between them. Germline V gene lookup returns CDR1 MNHEY and CDR2 SVGAGI. The method was immunoSEQ multiplex PCR; TCRdb's version includes in-frame clones alone and lacks a portion of them. The table lists tens of thousands of clones, roughly 90% of them singletons. The clonotype was recovered from an adult who received the AZD1222 COVID-19 vaccine. Sequencing used peripheral blood, obtained 28 days after the second AZD1222 dose. The V and J genes are TRBV6-5 and TRBJ1-2; tentative D call: TRBD1 (6 bases). The CDR3 DNA reads TGTGCCAGCAGTTCCCACAGGGCTCGGAACTATGGCTACACCTTC. Translating it yields CASSSHRARNYGYTF.